This is a list of T cell receptor beta chains from one sample in a study of early T cells in non-severe SARS-CoV-2 infection. Via MiXCR, TCRdb re-called the 5' RACE reads, giving one row per CDR3 protein. Among approximately 66,000 distinct CDR3 sequences listed, 13% were seen once. The sequenced sample consisted of whole blood. These receptor sequences come from an adult who was a healthcare worker with PCR-confirmed SARS-CoV-2 infection or an uninfected control (not recorded which). Both conserved end residues are part of each CDR3. The D gene is left open where the match is weak. Size is stated for part of the rows, as once, few or many counts, or as a class when the clone is expanded.

j_call v_call d_call clone_size cdr3_aa cdr3_nt
TRBJ2-3 TRBV20-1 . . CSASLGSTDTQYF TGCAGTGCTAGTCTGGGGAGCACAGATACGCAGTATTTT
TRBJ2-7 TRBV5-1 . many CASSFSGTKSYEQYF TGCGCCAGCAGCTTCTCTGGGACGAAATCCTACGAGCAGTACTTC
TRBJ1-2 TRBV20-1 . many CSARDLGRGDGYTF TGCAGTGCTAGAGATCTCGGCAGGGGTGATGGCTACACCTTC
TRBJ1-3 TRBV9 . few CASSGLQGLSGNTIYF TGTGCCAGCAGCGGACTACAGGGACTCTCTGGAAACACCATATATTTT
TRBJ2-2 TRBV7-7 . many CASSLVRNTGELFF TGTGCCAGCAGCTTAGTGAGGAACACCGGGGAGCTGTTTTTT
TRBJ2-2 TRBV5-1 . many CASSPIPQGTGELFF TGCGCCAGCAGCCCTATACCACAGGGGACTGGGGAGCTGTTTTTT
TRBJ2-3 TRBV19 TRBD2 many CASSRLAGGPGTDTQYF TGTGCCAGTAGTAGGCTAGCGGGAGGGCCCGGCACAGATACGCAGTATTTT
TRBJ1-4 TRBV19 . . CASTRLTGARNEKLFF TGTGCCAGTACTAGACTGACAGGAGCACGGAATGAAAAACTGTTTTTT
TRBJ2-3 TRBV12-3/TRBV12-4 TRBD2 . CASSPPISGVSDTQYF TGTGCCAGCAGTCCCCCGATCAGCGGGGTCTCAGATACGCAGTATTTT
TRBJ2-1 TRBV7-9 TRBD2 many CASSLALAAGDEQFF TGTGCCAGCAGCTTAGCGCTTGCAGCGGGAGATGAGCAGTTCTTC
TRBJ2-2 TRBV5-6 TRBD2 many CASSLVIAGGPTGELFF TGTGCCAGCAGCTTGGTGATAGCGGGGGGGCCCACCGGGGAGCTGTTTTTT
TRBJ1-1 TRBV29-1 . . CSVEVRLTNTEAFF TGCAGCGTTGAAGTGAGGCTGACGAACACTGAAGCTTTCTTT
TRBJ2-1 TRBV11-3 . few CASSPRERENEQFF TGTGCCAGCAGCCCTAGAGAACGGGAGAATGAGCAGTTCTTC
TRBJ1-4 TRBV7-9 TRBD1 many CASTKAGTGGESEKLFF TGTGCCAGCACCAAAGCAGGGACAGGGGGCGAATCTGAAAAACTGTTTTTT
TRBJ2-7 TRBV7-6 TRBD2 many CASSLDRGGSYEQYF TGTGCCAGCAGCTTAGATCGGGGGGGCTCCTACGAGCAGTACTTC
TRBJ2-1 TRBV18 TRBD2 few CASSPTSGQYNEQFF TGTGCCAGCTCACCTACTAGCGGCCAATACAATGAGCAGTTCTTC
TRBJ2-5 TRBV5-1 TRBD2 many CASSSGLAGRTGQQETQYF TGCGCCAGCAGCTCAGGACTAGCGGGAAGAACGGGGCAACAAGAGACCCAGTACTTC
TRBJ1-6 TRBV12-3/TRBV12-4 TRBD1 few CASSLGPGQLHF TGTGCCAGCAGTTTAGGACCGGGACAGCTCCACTTT
TRBJ1-1 TRBV5-1 TRBD1 many CASSGRTGRNTEAFF TGCGCCAGCAGCGGGAGGACAGGGAGGAACACTGAAGCTTTCTTT
TRBJ1-4 TRBV10-3 TRBD1 . CAISEGFGTGNEKLFF TGTGCCATCAGTGAGGGGTTCGGGACAGGGAATGAAAAACTGTTTTTT
TRBJ2-3 TRBV9 . few CASSVVGRDTQYF TGTGCCAGCAGCGTAGTGGGGCGAGATACGCAGTATTTT
TRBJ2-7 TRBV7-3 TRBD1 many CASSLTGTGGYEQYF TGTGCCAGCAGCTTAACCGGGACAGGGGGCTACGAGCAGTACTTC
TRBJ2-3 TRBV7-9 . . CASSDTRESDTQYF TGTGCCAGCAGCGATACTCGAGAGTCAGATACGCAGTATTTT
TRBJ2-5 TRBV25-1 . many CASSERLRQETQYF TGTGCCAGCAGTGAAAGGTTACGACAAGAGACCCAGTACTTC
TRBJ2-5 TRBV12-3/TRBV12-4 . many CASSLWLGETQYF TGTGCCAGCAGTTTATGGCTCGGGGAGACCCAGTACTTC
TRBJ1-2 TRBV5-1 . medium-sized CASRPEAGIDYGYTF TGCGCCAGCAGACCGGAAGCAGGGATCGACTATGGCTACACCTTC
TRBJ2-2 TRBV27 . few CASTSPAGELFF TGTGCCAGCACCTCCCCAGCCGGGGAGCTGTTTTTT
TRBJ1-5 TRBV6-2/TRBV6-3 . few CASQEEGDQPQHF TGTGCCAGCCAAGAGGAGGGGGATCAGCCCCAGCATTTT
TRBJ2-1 TRBV29-1 TRBD2 many CSVDTSGFYNEQFF TGCAGCGTTGATACTAGCGGATTTTACAATGAGCAGTTCTTC
TRBJ2-3 TRBV5-5 . . CTSSELTGRTDTQYF TGTACCAGCAGCGAGTTAACAGGGAGGACAGATACGCAGTATTTT
TRBJ2-2 TRBV28 . . CASSFDQASGELFF TGTGCCAGCAGTTTCGATCAGGCCAGCGGGGAGCTGTTTTTT
TRBJ1-3 TRBV7-2 TRBD1 . CASSLDRGDYNF TGTGCCAGCAGCTTAGACAGGGGGGATTACAATTTT
TRBJ2-7 TRBV27 TRBD2 . CASRAVRLAGVYEQYF TGTGCCAGCCGAGCCGTTCGACTAGCGGGAGTATACGAGCAGTACTTC
TRBJ2-1 TRBV27 . few CASGLDLWEQFF TGTGCCAGCGGGTTAGATCTCTGGGAGCAGTTCTTC
TRBJ1-1 TRBV5-1 . . CASRTTRTGMNTEAFF TGCGCCAGCAGAACTACTCGGACTGGCATGAACACTGAAGCTTTCTTT
TRBJ2-2 TRBV6-1 . many CASSSLSKTGAGELFF TGTGCCAGCAGTTCCCTAAGCAAAACAGGCGCCGGGGAGCTGTTTTTT